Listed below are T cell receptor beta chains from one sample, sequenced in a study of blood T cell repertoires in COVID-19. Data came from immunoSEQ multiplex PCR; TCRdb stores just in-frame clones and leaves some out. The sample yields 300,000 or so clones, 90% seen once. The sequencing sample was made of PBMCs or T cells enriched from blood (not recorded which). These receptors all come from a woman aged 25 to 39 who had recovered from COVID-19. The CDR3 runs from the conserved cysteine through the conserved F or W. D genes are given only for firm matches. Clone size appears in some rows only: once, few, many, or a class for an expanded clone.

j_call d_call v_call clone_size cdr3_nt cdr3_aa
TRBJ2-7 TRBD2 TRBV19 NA TGTGCCAGTAGTAAGGGGACTAGCGGGAGGGCCAGCTACGAGCAGTACTTC CASSKGTSGRASYEQYF
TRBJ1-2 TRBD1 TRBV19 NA TGTGCCAGTTCGCCCATGGACAGGGACAATATCGGCTACACCTTC CASSPMDRDNIGYTF
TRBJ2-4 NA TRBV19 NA TGTGCCAGTAGTATAGCCGTCGGTACTCTAGCCAAAAACATTCAGTACTTC CASSIAVGTLAKNIQYF
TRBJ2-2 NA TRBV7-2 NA TGTGCCAGCAGACAGAGGGCAGACTACACCGGGGAGCTGTTTTTT CASRQRADYTGELFF
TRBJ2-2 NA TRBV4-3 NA TGCGCCAGCAGCCCCTCCCCAGGGTCCACGAACACCGGGGAGCTGTTTTTT CASSPSPGSTNTGELFF
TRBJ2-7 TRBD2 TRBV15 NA TGTGCCACCCGGATGGGGGGAGGGACCTACGAGCAGTACTTC CATRMGGGTYEQYF
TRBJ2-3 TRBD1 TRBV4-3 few TGCGCCAGCAGCCCGTCCGGGACAGGGGGCTCGGATACGCAGTATTTT CASSPSGTGGSDTQYF
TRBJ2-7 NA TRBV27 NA TGTGCCAGCAGTTTTGGAGGGGAGTTGTCCTACGAGCAGTACTTC CASSFGGELSYEQYF
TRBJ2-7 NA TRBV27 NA TGTGCCAGCAGTTTCCTGGGGAGAGTGCGCGAGCAGTACTTC CASSFLGRVREQYF
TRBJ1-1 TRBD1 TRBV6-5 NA TGTGCCAGCAGTTACACGACAGGGAAGGACACTGAAGCTTTCTTT CASSYTTGKDTEAFF
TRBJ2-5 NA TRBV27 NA TGTGCCAGCAGTCCATCAGACTGGGGTAGGGAGCGGGAGACCCAGTACTTC CASSPSDWGRERETQYF
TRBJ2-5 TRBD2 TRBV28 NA TGTGCCAGCAGTTTATTACTACTAGCGGGAGAAGAGACCCAGTACTTC CASSLLLLAGEETQYF
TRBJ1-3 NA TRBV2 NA TGTGCCAGCAGTCTCCTCGGGTCCGAGGGTGGAAACACCATATATTTT CASSLLGSEGGNTIYF
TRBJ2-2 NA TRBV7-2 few TGTGCCAGCAGCTTAGTTACGAGCGGGTCCAACACCGGGGAGCTGTTTTTT CASSLVTSGSNTGELFF
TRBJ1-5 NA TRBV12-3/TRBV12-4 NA TGTGCCAGCAGTTTGGCGGGGAATCAGCCCCAGCATTTT CASSLAGNQPQHF
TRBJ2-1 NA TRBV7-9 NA TGTGCCAGCAGCTTAGATACTAGACTCTACAATGAGCAGTTCTTC CASSLDTRLYNEQFF
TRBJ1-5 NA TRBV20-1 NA TGCAGTGCTAGTCTAGAGGGAACCCCCAATCAGCCCCAGCATTTT CSASLEGTPNQPQHF
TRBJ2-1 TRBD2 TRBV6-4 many TGTGCCAGCAGTGAGGGGGAGGGCCCCTACAATGAGCAGTTCTTC CASSEGEGPYNEQFF
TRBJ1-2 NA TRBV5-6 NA TGTGCCAGCAGCGGCGAAACAGGGACCTATGGCTACACCTTC CASSGETGTYGYTF
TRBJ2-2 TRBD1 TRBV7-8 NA TGTGCCAGCAGGGCATTGACAGGGGGCGGCACCGGGGAGCTGTTTTTT CASRALTGGGTGELFF
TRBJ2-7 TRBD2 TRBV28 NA TGTGCCAGCAGTTTCGGCGGGAGTACCTACGAGCAGTACTTC CASSFGGSTYEQYF
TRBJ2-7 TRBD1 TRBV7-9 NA TGTGCCAGCGGGACAGAACTATACGAGCAGTACTTC CASGTELYEQYF
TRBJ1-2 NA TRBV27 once TGTGCCAGCAGTTTATGGGGTGACAGTTATGGCTACACCTTC CASSLWGDSYGYTF
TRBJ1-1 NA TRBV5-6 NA TGTGCCAGCAGCTTGACAGTGGGCACTGAAGCTTTCTTT CASSLTVGTEAFF
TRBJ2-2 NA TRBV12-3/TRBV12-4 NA TGTGCCAGCATAGAAATGAACACCGGGGAGCTGTTTTTT CASIEMNTGELFF
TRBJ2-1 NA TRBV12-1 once TGTGCCAGCAGCCCCAGCTCTCCCCGGAGCTCCTACAATGAGCAGTTCTTC CASSPSSPRSSYNEQFF
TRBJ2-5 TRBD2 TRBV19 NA TGTGCCAGTAGTGCGTTGTTGGCTAGCGGGACGGCCCAGTACTTC CASSALLASGTAQYF
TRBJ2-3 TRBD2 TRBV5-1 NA TGCGCCAGCAAAGCTAGCGGGACTTCAGATACGCAGTATTTT CASKASGTSDTQYF
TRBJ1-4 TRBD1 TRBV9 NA TGTGCCAGCAGCCCTCAGACAGGGTATGAAAAACTGTTTTTT CASSPQTGYEKLFF
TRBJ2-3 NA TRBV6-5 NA TGTGCCAGCAGTCCAACAGTGGCGTCCACAGATACGCAGTATTTT CASSPTVASTDTQYF
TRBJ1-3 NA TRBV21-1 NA TGTGCCAGCAGGGGGTGGGGCTGCACTGGAAACACCATATATTTT CASRGWGCTGNTIYF
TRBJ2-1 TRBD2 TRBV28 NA TGTGCCAGCAGTAGTGGGACTAGCCGGCTGCTCTTC CASSSGTSRLLF
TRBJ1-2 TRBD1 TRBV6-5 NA TGTGCCAGCAGTTACACAGGGGACTATGGCTACACCTTC CASSYTGDYGYTF
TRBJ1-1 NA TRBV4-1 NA TGCGCCAGCAGCCGACAAGTCGTCGAGAACACTGAAGCTTTCTTT CASSRQVVENTEAFF
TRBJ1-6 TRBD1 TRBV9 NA TGTGCCAGCAGCCCCGAAAGACCTACAGGGGGCGCCAGGAATTCACCCCTCCACTTT CASSPERPTGGARNSPLHF
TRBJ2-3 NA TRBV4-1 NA TGCGCCACCGACCCTCTGGGACGACGGGAGAGGACAGATACGCAGTATTTT CATDPLGRRERTDTQYF
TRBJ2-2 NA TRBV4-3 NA TGCGCCAGCAGCCCGGGGTCCACCGGGGAGCTGTTTTTT CASSPGSTGELFF
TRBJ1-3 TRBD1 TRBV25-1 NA TGTGCCAGCAGTGAGGACAGGGGATATGGAAACACCATATATTTT CASSEDRGYGNTIYF
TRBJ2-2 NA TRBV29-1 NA TGCAGCGTTGCTAGCGTGGGCGGGGAGCTGTTTTTT CSVASVGGELFF
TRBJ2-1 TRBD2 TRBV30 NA TGTGCCTGGAGTTCCACTAGCGGGAGGGCCCATGAGCAGTTCTTC CAWSSTSGRAHEQFF
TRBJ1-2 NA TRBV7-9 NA TGTGCCAGCAGCTTAGCGCTACAAGGTCCAGGGGGCTACACCTTC CASSLALQGPGGYTF
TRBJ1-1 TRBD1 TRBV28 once TGTGCCAGCAGTTTGTATATAAGGACAGGGAACTTTAACACTGAAGCTTTCTTT CASSLYIRTGNFNTEAFF
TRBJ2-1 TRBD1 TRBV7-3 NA TGTGCCAGCAGCTCCTCCCCGAGACAGGGGTACAATGAGCAGTTCTTC CASSSSPRQGYNEQFF
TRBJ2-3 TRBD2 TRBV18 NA TGTGCCAGCTCATTCTCTAGCGGGAGTTCTTGGGATACGCAGTATTTT CASSFSSGSSWDTQYF
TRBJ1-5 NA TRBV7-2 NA TGTGCCAGCAGCTTAGACAGGAATCAGCCCCAGCATTTT CASSLDRNQPQHF